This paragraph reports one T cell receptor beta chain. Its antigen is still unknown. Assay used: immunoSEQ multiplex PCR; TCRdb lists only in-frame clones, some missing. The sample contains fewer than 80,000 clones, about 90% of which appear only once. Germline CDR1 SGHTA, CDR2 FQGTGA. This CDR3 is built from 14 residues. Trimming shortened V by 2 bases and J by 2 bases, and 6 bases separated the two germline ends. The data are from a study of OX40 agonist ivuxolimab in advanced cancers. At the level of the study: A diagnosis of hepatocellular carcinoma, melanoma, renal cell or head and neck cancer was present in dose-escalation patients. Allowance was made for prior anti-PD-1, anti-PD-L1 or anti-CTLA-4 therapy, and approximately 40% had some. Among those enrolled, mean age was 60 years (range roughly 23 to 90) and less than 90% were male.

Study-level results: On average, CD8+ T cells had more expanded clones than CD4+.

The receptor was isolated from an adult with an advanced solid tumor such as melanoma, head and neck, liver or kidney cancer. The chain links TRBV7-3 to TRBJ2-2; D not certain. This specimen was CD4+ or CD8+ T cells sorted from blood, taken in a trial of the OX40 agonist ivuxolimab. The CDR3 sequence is CASSLFSNTGELFF. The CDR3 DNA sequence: TGTGCCAGCAGCTTATTTTCCAACACCGGGGAGCTGTTTTTT. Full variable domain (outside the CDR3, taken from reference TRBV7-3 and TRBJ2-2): GAGVSQTPSNKVTEKGKYVELRCDPISGHTALYWYRQSLGQGPEFLIYFQGTGAADDSGLPNDRFFAVRPEGSVSTLKIQRTERGDSAVYLCASSLFSNTGELFFGEGSRLTVL.